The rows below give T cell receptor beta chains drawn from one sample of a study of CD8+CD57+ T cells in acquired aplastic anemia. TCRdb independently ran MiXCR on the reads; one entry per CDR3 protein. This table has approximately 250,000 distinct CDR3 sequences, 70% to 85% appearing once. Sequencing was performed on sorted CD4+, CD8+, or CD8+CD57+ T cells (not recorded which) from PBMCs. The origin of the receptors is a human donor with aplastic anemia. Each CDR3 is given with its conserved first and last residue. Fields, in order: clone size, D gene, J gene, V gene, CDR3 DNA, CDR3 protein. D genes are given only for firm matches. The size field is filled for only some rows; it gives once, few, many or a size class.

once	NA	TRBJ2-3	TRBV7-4	TGTGCCAGCAACAAAGTCGCCTGTACAGGTACACAGACGTTT	CASNKVACTGTQTF
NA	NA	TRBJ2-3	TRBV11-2	TGTGCCAGCAGCTTAGATCTGGGTCCCGGTACGCAGTATTTT	CASSLDLGPGTQYF
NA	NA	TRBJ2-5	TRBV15	TGTGCCTGCAGCAGACCGAGTCATCAAGAGACCCAGTACTTC	CACSRPSHQETQYF
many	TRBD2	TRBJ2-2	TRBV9	TGTGCCAGCAGCGGGGGACTAGCGGCCTTCACCGGGGAGCTGTTTTTT	CASSGGLAAFTGELFF
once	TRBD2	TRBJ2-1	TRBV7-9	TGTGCCAGCAGCTTGCGGGACTACTACAATGAGCAGTTCTTC	CASSLRDYYNEQFF
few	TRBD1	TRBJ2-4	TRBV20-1	TGCAGTGCCTCGGACAGGGGATACGGTGAAGCTGGGAACATTCAGTACTTC	CSASDRGYGEAGNIQYF
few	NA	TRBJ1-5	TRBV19	TGTGCCAGTAGTATAGCTAGCGGGAAGGATCAGCCCCAGCATTTT	CASSIASGKDQPQHF
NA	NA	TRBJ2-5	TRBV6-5	TGTGCCAGCGGGCTCGGGGCCTCGGCAGGGGAGACCCAGTACTTC	CASGLGASAGETQYF
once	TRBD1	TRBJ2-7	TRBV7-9	TGTGCCAGCTGTGGACAGGGGAACGCTGTGCAGTACTTC	CASCGQGNAVQYF
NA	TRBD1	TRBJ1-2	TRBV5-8	TGTGCCAGCAGCCCCCTCGGGGCAGGGGGCTATGGCTACACCTTC	CASSPLGAGGYGYTF
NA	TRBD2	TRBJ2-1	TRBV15	TGTGCCACCAGCAGGGGGGGGGGAGACGGTCAGCGGGAGACCCAGTTC	CATSRGGGDGQRETQF